These 10 T cell receptor beta chains came from one sample sequenced in a study of low-dose radiotherapy and immunotherapy resistance in tumors. cDNA synthesis used a TRAV/TRBV-specific primer set for both chains. For amplifying TCRs, the PCR ran for about 22 cycles with Phusion, which was used together with a constant-region primer and the adapter on the V primers. One entry per CDR3 protein, called by TCRdb with MiXCR from the reads. The sample lists tens of thousands of distinct CDR3 sequences, more than 7.5% occurring once. Time point meaning: before trial treatment. Sequenced material: PBMCs, taken before treatment. Receptors were obtained from a male donor with prostate cancer.

Details on this clonotype: One base separates it from a far larger clone, so it is likely a read error. The chain couples TRBV29-1 to TRBJ2-1, with D possibly called TRBD1 or TRBD2 (5 bases each). The CDR3 spans 12 residues. Trimming took off 6 bases at V and 10 bases at J, with 16 bases between the two ends. From germline, CDR1 is SQVTM and CDR2 ANQGSEA. The DNA of the CDR3 is TGCAGCGTGGGGGACGGCGCCTACGAGCAGTTCTTC. Translating it yields CSVGDGAYEQFF.

J is TRBJ2-7 and V is TRBV5-1; D might be TRBD2 (5 bases). CDR3 size: 14 residues. Per the germline V gene, CDR1 is SGHRS and CDR2 is YFSETQ. Deletions cut 4 bases from V and 6 bases from J, with 17 bases between. The CDR3 DNA is TGCGCCAGCAGCCCCCCCACGGCCGGGGTCGAGCAGTACTTC. Protein product: CASSPPTAGVEQYF.

This clonotype was detected ten times or more. V gene TRBV20-1 combines with J gene TRBJ2-1, with a tentative D call TRBD2 (5 bases). This CDR3 region has 17 residues. V was clipped by 0 bases and J by 0 bases, with 15 bases between them. Germline CDR1 is DFQATT and CDR2 is SNEGSKA (reference sequence). The CDR3 is CSARDFLLASSYNEQFF. The DNA for the CDR3 is TGCAGTGCTAGAGATTTTCTCCTAGCCAGCTCCTACAATGAGCAGTTCTTC.

J is TRBJ2-5 and V is TRBV6-4, with 10 bases identical to TRBD1. J lost 2 bases, V lost 7 bases, and 13 bases had no gene match. This CDR3 spans 17 amino acids. Germline loops: CDR1 MRHNA, CDR2 SNTAGT. The CDR3 reads CASNAPRDRGRQETQYF. DNA of the CDR3: TGTGCCAGCAACGCCCCACGGGACAGGGGTCGACAAGAGACCCAGTACTTC.

This clonotype was counted between two and nine times. The gene calls are TRBV9 and TRBJ2-7; D is unclear. V lost 0 bases and J lost 3, with 13 bases in between. The CDR3 sequence is 15 residues long. The V gene's germline CDR1 is SGDLS and CDR2 YYNGEE. In nucleotides, the CDR3 is TGTGCCAGCAGCGTAGTTGGGATCGGGTTCTACGAGCAGTACTTC. Its protein product is CASSVVGIGFYEQYF.

A note on this clonotype: A single base is all that separates this from a far larger clone, so a read error is likely. The chain links TRBV28 to TRBJ2-7, with TRBD2 matching 7 bases. CDR1 is MDHEN and CDR2 is SYDVKM in the germline V gene. The V and J ends lost 7 bases and 7 bases, in that order; junction bases with no gene match: 10. The length of the CDR3 is 13 residues. DNA of the CDR3: TGTGCCAGCACCGGGAGGTTATGGGATGAGCAGTACTTC. This gives the protein CASTGRLWDEQYF. The entire variable domain, with the rest obtained from reference TRBV28 and TRBJ2-7, is as follows: DVKVTQSSRYLVKRTGEKVFLECVQDMDHENMFWYRQDPGLGLRLIYFSYDVKMKEKGDIPEGYSVSREKKERFSLILESASTNQTSMYLCASTGRLWDEQYFGPGTRLTVT.

This clonotype occurred many times. V usage is TRBV19 and J usage is TRBJ2-7; no clear D gene. The CDR3 sequence is 14 residues long. Germline V gene data show CDR1 as LNHDA and CDR2 as SQIVND (reference sequence). The V end lost 2 bases, the J end lost 5 bases, and 13 bases lay between the germline ends. The CDR3 loop is CASSISGPRDEQYF. CDR3 DNA sequence: TGTGCCAGTAGTATATCGGGCCCTCGGGACGAGCAGTACTTC.

This clonotype has a count of ten or more. The chain has TRBV6-2 or TRBV6-3 and TRBJ2-2; D unclear. The length of the CDR3 is 14 residues. CDR1 MNHEY and CDR2 SVGEGT come from the germline V gene. Trimming removed 5 bases from V and 4 bases from J, with 11 bases in between. The CDR3 reads CASSPGHTTGELFF. The CDR3, as DNA: TGTGCCAGCAGTCCCGGCCACACCACCGGGGAGCTGTTTTTT.

A remark on this clonotype: A far larger clone is off by one base, so a read error is likely. J is TRBJ2-4 and V is TRBV29-1, with TRBD2 matching 7 bases. The CDR3 length is 14 residues. The V and J ends lost 6 bases and 13 bases, in that order; junction bases with no gene match: 18. Germline V gene data show CDR1 as SQVTM and CDR2 as ANQGSEA. The CDR3 sequence: CSVYDSGSYNEQYF. DNA of the CDR3: TGCAGCGTGTATGATAGCGGGTCCTACAATGAGCAGTACTTC.

Many counts were recorded for this clonotype. At one end the junction does not follow the germline gene, possibly because of a read error. The V and J genes are TRBV5-6 and TRBJ2-3, with 7 bases fitting TRBD2. The CDR3 extends over 15 amino acids. Germline CDR1 and CDR2: SGHDT and YYEEEE. The CDR3 region is CASSLEGRGGDTQYF. Here the CDR3 DNA reads TGCGCCAGCAGCTTGGAGGGGAGGGGCGGAGATACGCAGTATTTT.